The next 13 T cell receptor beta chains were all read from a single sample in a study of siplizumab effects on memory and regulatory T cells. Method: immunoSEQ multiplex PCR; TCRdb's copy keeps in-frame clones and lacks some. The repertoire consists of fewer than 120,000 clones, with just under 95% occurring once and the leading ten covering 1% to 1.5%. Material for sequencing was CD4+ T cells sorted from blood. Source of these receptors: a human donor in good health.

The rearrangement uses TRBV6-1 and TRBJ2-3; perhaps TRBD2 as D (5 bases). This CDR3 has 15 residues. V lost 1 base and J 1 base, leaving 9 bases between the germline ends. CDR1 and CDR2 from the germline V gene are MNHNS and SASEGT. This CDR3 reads CASSEGRGRTDTQYF. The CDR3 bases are TGTGCCAGCAGTGAAGGGCGCGGGCGCACAGATACGCAGTATTTT.

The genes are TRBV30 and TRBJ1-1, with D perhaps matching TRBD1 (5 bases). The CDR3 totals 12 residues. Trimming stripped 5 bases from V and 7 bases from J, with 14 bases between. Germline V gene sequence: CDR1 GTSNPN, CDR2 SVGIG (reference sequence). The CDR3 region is CAWSGRAIEAFF. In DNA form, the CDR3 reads TGTGCCTGGTCAGGGAGGGCGATTGAAGCTTTCTTT.

The CDR3 sequence is CASSRGGMTEAFF. The CDR3 bases are TGTGCCAGCAGCCGCGGGGGCATGACTGAAGCTTTCTTT. The chain joins TRBV14 to TRBJ1-1; a weak D match, TRBD1 (6 bases). Trimming took 4 bases from V and 5 from J, leaving 11 bases between them. CDR1 SGHDN and CDR2 FVKESK come from the germline V gene. This CDR3 region has 13 residues.

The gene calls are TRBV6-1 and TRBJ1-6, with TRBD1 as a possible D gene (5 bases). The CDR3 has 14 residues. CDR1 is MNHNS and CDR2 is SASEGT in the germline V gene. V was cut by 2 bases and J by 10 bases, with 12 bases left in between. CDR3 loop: CASSEREGRSPLHF. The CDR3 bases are TGTGCCAGCAGTGAACGAGAGGGGAGGTCACCCCTCCACTTT.

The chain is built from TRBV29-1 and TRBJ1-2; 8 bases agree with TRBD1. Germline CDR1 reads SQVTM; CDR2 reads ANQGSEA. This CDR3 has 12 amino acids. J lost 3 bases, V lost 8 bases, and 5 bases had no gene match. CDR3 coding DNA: TGCAGCACCGCGACAGGGGACTATGGCTACACCTTC. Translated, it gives CSTATGDYGYTF.

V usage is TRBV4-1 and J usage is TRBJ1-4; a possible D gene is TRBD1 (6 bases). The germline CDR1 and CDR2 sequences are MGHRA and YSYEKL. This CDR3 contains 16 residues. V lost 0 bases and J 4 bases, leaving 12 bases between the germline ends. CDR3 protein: CASSQEIGQRNEKLFF. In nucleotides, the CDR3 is TGCGCCAGCAGCCAAGAAATCGGACAGCGTAATGAAAAACTGTTTTTT.

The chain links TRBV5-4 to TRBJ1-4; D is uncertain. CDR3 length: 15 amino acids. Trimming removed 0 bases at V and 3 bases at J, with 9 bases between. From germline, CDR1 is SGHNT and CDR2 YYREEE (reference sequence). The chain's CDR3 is CASSLDGRPNEKLFF. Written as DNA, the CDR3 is TGTGCCAGCAGCTTGGATGGGAGGCCTAATGAAAAACTGTTTTTT. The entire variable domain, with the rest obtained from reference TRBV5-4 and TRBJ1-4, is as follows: ETGVTQSPTHLIKTRGQQVTLRCSSQSGHNTVSWYQQALGQGPQFIFQYYREEENGRGNFPPRFSGLQFPNYSSELNVNALELDDSALYLCASSLDGRPNEKLFFGSGTQLSVL.

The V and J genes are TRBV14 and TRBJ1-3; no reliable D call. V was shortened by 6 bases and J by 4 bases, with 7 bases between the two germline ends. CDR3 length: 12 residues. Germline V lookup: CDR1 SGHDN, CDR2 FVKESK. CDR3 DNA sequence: TGTGCCAGCAGTCCCGGGGGAAACACCATATATTTT. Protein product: CASSPGGNTIYF. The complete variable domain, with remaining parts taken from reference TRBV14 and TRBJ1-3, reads EAGVTQFPSHSVIEKGQTVTLRCDPISGHDNLYWYRRVMGKEIKFLLHFVKESKQDESGMPNNRFLAERTGGTYSTLKVQPAELEDSGVYFCASSPGGNTIYFGEGSWLTVV.

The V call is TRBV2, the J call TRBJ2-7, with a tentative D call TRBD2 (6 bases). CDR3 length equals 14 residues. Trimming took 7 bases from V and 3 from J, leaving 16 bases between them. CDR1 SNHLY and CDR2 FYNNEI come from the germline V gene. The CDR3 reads CASMLGGGYYEQYF. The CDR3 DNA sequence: TGTGCCAGCATGTTGGGCGGAGGGTACTACGAGCAGTACTTC.

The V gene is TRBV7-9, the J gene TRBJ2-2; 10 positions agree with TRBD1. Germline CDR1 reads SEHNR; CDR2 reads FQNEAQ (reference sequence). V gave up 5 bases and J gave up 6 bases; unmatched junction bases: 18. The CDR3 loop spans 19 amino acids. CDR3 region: CASSPDRGHVAGRPGELFF. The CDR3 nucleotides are TGTGCCAGCAGCCCCGACAGGGGGCATGTAGCGGGAAGGCCCGGGGAGCTGTTTTTT.

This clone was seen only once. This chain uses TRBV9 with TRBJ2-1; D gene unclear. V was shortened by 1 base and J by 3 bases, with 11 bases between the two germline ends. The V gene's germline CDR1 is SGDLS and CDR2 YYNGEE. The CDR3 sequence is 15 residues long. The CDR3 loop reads CASSVSISNYNEQFF. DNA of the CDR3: TGTGCCAGCAGCGTATCAATAAGTAACTACAATGAGCAGTTCTTC.

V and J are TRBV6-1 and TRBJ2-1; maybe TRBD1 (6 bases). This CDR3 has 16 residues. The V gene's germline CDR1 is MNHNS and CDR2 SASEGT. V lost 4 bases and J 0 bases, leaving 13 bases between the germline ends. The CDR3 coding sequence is TGTGCCAGCAGTGTACGACAGGTTAGCTCCTACAATGAGCAGTTCTTC. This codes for CASSVRQVSSYNEQFF.

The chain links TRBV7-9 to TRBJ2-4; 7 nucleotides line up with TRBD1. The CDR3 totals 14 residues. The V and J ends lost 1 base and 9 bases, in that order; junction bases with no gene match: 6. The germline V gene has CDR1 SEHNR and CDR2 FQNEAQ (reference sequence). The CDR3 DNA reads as TGTGCCAGCAGCTTAGGAGGGGGCAAGGGCATTCAGTACTTC. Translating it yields CASSLGGGKGIQYF. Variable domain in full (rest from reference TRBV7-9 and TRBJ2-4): DTGVSQNPRHKITKRGQNVTFRCDPISEHNRLYWYRQTLGQGPEFLTYFQNEAQLEKSRLLSDRFSAERPKGSFSTLEIQRTEQGDSAMYLCASSLGGGKGIQYFGAGTRLSVL.